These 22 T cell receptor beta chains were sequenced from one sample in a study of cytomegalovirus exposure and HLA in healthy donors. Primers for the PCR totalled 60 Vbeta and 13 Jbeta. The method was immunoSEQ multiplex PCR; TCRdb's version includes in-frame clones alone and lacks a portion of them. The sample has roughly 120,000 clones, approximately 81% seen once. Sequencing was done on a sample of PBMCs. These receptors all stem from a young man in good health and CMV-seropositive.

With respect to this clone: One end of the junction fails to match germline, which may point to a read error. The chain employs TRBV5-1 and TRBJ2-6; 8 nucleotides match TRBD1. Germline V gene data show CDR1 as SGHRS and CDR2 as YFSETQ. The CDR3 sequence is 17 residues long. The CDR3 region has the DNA TGCGCCAGCAGCTTCGACAGGGGCCCCTCTGGGGCCAACGGCCTGACTTTC. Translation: CASSFDRGPSGANGLTF.

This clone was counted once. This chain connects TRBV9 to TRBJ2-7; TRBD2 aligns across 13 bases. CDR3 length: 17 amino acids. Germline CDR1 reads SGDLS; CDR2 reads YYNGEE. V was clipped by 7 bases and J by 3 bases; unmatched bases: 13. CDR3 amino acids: CASSRLAGGPSLYEQYF. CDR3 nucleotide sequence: TGTGCCAGCTCCCGACTAGCGGGGGGTCCATCTCTCTACGAGCAGTACTTC. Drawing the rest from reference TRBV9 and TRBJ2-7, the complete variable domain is DSGVTQTPKHLITATGQRVTLRCSPRSGDLSVYWYQQSLDQGLQFLIQYYNGEERAKGNILERFSAQQFPDLHSELNLSSLELGDSALYFCASSRLAGGPSLYEQYFGPGTRLTVT.

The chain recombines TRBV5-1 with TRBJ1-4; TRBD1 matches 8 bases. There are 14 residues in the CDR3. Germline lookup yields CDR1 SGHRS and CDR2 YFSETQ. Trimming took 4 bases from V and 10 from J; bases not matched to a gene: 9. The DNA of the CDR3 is TGCGCCAGCAGCAAGGACAGGGAAGGCGCAAAACTGTTTTTT. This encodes CASSKDREGAKLFF.

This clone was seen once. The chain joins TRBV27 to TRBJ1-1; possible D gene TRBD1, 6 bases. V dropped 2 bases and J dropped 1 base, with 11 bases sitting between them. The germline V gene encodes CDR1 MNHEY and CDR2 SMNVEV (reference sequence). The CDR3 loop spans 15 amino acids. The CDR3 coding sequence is TGTGCCAGCAGTTTAAAGGGGGGGGCGAACACTGAAGCTTTCTTT. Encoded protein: CASSLKGGANTEAFF.

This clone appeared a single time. CDR3 protein: CAISEWGQGGNQPQHF. CDR3 sequence (DNA): TGTGCCATCAGTGAGTGGGGACAGGGGGGAAACCAGCCCCAGCATTTT. The rearrangement uses TRBV10-3 and TRBJ1-5, with 11 nucleotides matching TRBD1. The CDR3 length is 16 residues. V was pared by 1 base and J by 7 bases, with 6 bases of the junction left unmatched. Germline V CDR1 and CDR2: ENHRY, SYGVKD.

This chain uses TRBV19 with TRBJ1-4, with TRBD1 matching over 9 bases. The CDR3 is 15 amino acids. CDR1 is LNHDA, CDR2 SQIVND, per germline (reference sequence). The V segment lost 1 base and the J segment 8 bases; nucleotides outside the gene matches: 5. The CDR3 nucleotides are TGTGCCAGTAGTATAGTCGGGACAGGGAACGAAAAACTGTTTTTT. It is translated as CASSIVGTGNEKLFF.

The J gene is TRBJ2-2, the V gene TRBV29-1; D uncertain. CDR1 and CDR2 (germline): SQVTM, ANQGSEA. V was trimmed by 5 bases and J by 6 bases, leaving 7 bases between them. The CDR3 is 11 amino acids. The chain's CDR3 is CSVISPGELFF. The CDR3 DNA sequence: TGCAGCGTTATAAGCCCCGGGGAGCTGTTTTTT.

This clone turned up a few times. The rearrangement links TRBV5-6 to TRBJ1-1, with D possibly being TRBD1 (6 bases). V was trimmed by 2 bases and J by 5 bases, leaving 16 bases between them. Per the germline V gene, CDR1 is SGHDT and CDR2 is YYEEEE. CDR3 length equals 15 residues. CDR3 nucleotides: TGTGCCAGCAGCTTACCAGGGGCCATAGAAACTGAAGCTTTCTTT. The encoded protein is CASSLPGAIETEAFF.

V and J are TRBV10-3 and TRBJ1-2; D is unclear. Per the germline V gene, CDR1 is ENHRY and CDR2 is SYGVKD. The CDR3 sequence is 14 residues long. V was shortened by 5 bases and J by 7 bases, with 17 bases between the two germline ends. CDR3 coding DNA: TGTGCCATCAGTTCCGCCGGGGAGAGGGCTGGCTACACCTTC. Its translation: CAISSAGERAGYTF.

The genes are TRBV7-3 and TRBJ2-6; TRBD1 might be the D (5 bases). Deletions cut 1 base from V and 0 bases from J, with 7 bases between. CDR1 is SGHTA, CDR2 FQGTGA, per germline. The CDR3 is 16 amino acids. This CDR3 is CASSLRGSSGANVLTF. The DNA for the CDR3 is TGTGCCAGCAGCTTAAGGGGCAGCTCTGGGGCCAACGTCCTGACTTTC.

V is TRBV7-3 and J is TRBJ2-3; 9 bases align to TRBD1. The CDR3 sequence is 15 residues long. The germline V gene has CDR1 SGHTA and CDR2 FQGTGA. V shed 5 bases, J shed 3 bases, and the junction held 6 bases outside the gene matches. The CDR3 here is CASSRTGQGTDTQYF. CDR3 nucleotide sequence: TGTGCCAGCAGCCGGACCGGACAGGGGACAGATACGCAGTATTTT. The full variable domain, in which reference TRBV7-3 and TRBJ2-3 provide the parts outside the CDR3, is GAGVSQTPSNKVTEKGKYVELRCDPISGHTALYWYRQSLGQGPEFLIYFQGTGAADDSGLPNDRFFAVRPEGSVSTLKIQRTERGDSAVYLCASSRTGQGTDTQYFGPGTRLTVL.

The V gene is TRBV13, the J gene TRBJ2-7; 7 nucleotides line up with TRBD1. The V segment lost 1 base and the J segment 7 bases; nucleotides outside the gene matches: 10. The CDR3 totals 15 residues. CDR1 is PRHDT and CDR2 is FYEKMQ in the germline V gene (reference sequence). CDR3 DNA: TGTGCCAGCAGCTTAGAAGGCAGGGGGAAGCTGGAGCAGTACTTC. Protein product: CASSLEGRGKLEQYF.

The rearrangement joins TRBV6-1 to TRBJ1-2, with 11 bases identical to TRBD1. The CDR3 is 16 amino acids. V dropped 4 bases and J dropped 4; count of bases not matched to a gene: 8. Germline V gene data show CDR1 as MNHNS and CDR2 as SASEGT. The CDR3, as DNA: TGTGCCAGCAGTGCAAGTTGGACAGGGGGCGGCTATGGCTACACCTTC. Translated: CASSASWTGGGYGYTF.

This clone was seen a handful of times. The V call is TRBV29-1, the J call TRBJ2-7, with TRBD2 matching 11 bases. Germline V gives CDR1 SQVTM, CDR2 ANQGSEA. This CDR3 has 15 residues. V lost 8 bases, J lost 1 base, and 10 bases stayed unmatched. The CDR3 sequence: CSIHSLAGASYEQYF. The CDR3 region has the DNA TGCAGCATACATTCACTAGCGGGAGCTTCCTACGAGCAGTACTTC.

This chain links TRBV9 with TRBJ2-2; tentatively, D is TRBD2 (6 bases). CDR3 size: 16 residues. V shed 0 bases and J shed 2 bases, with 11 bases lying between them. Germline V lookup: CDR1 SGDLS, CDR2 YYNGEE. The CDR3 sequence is CASSVGLALNTGELFF. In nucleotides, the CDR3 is TGTGCCAGCAGCGTAGGGCTAGCGTTAAACACCGGGGAGCTGTTTTTT.

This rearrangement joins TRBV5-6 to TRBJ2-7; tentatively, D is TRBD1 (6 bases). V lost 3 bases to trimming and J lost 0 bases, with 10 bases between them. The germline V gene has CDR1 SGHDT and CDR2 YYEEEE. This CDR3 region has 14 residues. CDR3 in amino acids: CASSYDRYSYEQYF. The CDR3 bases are TGTGCCAGCAGCTATGACAGGTACTCCTACGAGCAGTACTTC.

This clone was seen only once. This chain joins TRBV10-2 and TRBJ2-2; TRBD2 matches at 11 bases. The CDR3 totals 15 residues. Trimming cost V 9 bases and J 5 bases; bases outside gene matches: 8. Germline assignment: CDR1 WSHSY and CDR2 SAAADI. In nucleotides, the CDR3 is TGCGCCAGTAGCCTACTAGCGGGGGTAACCGGGGAGCTGTTTTTT. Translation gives CASSLLAGVTGELFF.

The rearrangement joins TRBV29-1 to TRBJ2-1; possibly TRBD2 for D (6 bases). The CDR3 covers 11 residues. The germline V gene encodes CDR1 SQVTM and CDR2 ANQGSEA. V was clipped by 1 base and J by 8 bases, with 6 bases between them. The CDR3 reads CSVEAGDEQFF. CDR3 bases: TGCAGCGTTGAAGCGGGGGATGAGCAGTTCTTC.

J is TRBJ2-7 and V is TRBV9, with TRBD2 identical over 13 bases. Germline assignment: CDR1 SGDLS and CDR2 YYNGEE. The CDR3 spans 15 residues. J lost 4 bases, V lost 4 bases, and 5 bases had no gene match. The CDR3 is CASSSGLAGVYEQYF. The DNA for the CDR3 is TGTGCCAGCAGCTCCGGACTAGCGGGAGTTTACGAGCAGTACTTC.

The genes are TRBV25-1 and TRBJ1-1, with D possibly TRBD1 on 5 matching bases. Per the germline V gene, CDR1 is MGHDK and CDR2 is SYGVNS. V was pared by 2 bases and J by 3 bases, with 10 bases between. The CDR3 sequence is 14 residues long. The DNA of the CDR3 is TGTGCCAGCAGTGAAACCGACAGTTACACTGAAGCTTTCTTT. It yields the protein CASSETDSYTEAFF.

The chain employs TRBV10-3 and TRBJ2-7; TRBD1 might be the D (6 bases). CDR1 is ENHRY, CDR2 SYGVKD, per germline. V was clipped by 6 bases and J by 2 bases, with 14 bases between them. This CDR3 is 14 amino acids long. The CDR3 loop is CAIRADRTAYEQYF. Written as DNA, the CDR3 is TGTGCCATCAGGGCAGACAGGACTGCCTACGAGCAGTACTTC.

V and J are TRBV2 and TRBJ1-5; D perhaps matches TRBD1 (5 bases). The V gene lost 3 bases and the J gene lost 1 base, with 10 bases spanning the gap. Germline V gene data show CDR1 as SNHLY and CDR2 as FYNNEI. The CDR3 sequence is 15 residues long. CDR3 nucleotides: TGTGCCAGCAGTGATTCAGGGTTCAGCAATCAGCCCCAGCATTTT. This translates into CASSDSGFSNQPQHF.